This entry lists 26 T cell receptor beta chains sequenced from one sample in a study of blood T cell repertoires in COVID-19. TCRdb keeps only in-frame clones here, not all; method: immunoSEQ multiplex PCR. The sample lists about 150,000 clones; just under 85% were seen once. The specimen was peripheral blood. Source of these receptors: a woman between 55 and 75 years old with acute or convalescent COVID-19.

This clone was observed a few times. This chain uses TRBV3-1 (or the pseudogene TRBV3-2) with TRBJ2-7, with 7 bases that match TRBD2. Germline loops: CDR1 LGHDT, CDR2 YNNKEL (reference sequence). The CDR3 runs 13 residues. Trimming at V came to 4 bases and at J to 3 bases, leaving 3 bases not matched to a gene. This CDR3 is CASSRTRGYEQYF. The CDR3 DNA is TGTGCCAGCAGCCGGACTAGAGGCTACGAGCAGTACTTC.

The chain employs TRBV6-5 and TRBJ1-1, with 7 bases matching TRBD1. J was trimmed by 1 base and V by 7 bases; bases with no gene match: 9. Germline V gives CDR1 MNHEY, CDR2 SVGAGI. This CDR3 is 15 amino acids long. The CDR3, as DNA: TGTGCCAGCACCGAAACCACAGGGGAGAACACTGAAGCTTTCTTT. Translation: CASTETTGENTEAFF.

This clone has just a few counts. The chain joins TRBV5-1 to TRBJ1-6, with 8 bases matching TRBD1. Per the germline V gene, CDR1 is SGHRS and CDR2 is YFSETQ. With 4 bases clipped from V and 10 bases from J, the junction kept 7 bases outside the gene matches. The CDR3 covers 14 residues. The CDR3 sequence: CASSPPTGDSPLHF. The CDR3 DNA sequence: TGCGCCAGCAGCCCTCCGACAGGGGACTCACCCCTCCACTTT. Complete variable domain (other parts from reference TRBV5-1 and TRBJ1-6): KAGVTQTPRYLIKTRGQQVTLSCSPISGHRSVSWYQQTPGQGLQFLFEYFSETQRNKGNFPGRFSGRQFSNSRSEMNVSTLELGDSALYLCASSPPTGDSPLHFGNGTRLTVT.

The chain employs TRBV5-6 and TRBJ2-1; D might be TRBD2 (5 bases). V was clipped by 2 bases and J by 0 bases, with 6 bases between them. The CDR3 is 14 residues long. The germline gives CDR1 SGHDT, CDR2 YYEEEE. CDR3 DNA sequence: TGTGCCAGCAGCTTAGGGAGCTCCTACAATGAGCAGTTCTTC. This translates into CASSLGSSYNEQFF.

The chain joins TRBV11-3 to TRBJ2-5, with TRBD1 matching 8 bases. Unmatched junction bases numbered 6, after V lost 5 bases and J lost 4 bases. The length of the CDR3 is 14 residues. Germline CDR1 reads SGHNT; CDR2 reads YENEEA. DNA for the CDR3: TGTGCCAGCAGCCCCGGACAGGGTTTAGAGACCCAGTACTTC. It is translated as CASSPGQGLETQYF. Together with reference TRBV11-3 and TRBJ2-5, the CDR3 gives the full variable domain: EAGVVQSPRYKIIEKKQPVAFWCNPISGHNTLYWYLQNLGQGPELLIRYENEEAVDDSQLPKDRFSAERLKGVDSTLKIQPAELGDSAVYLCASSPGQGLETQYFGPGTRLLVL.

This chain's CDR3 is CASSFGVAGWEQYF. The CDR3 region has the DNA TGTGCCAGCAGCTTTGGAGTAGCGGGGTGGGAGCAGTACTTC. The chain carries TRBV5-6 and TRBJ2-7; 8 bases map to TRBD2. Germline values: CDR1 SGHDT, CDR2 YYEEEE. The CDR3 loop spans 14 amino acids. V lost 2 bases and J lost 7; bases outside the gene matches: 8. The entire variable domain, with the rest obtained from reference TRBV5-6 and TRBJ2-7, is as follows: DAGVTQSPTHLIKTRGQQVTLRCSPKSGHDTVSWYQQALGQGPQFIFQYYEEEERQRGNFPDRFSGHQFPNYSSELNVNALLLGDSALYLCASSFGVAGWEQYFGPGTRLTVT.

The V gene is TRBV18, the J gene TRBJ1-1; perhaps TRBD1 as D (6 bases). The CDR3 contains 16 residues. Trimming stripped 1 base from V and 0 bases from J, with 12 bases between. Germline V lookup: CDR1 KGHSH, CDR2 LQKENI. The CDR3 DNA follows: TGTGCCAGCTCACCACAACCAGGGGCGATGAACACTGAAGCTTTCTTT. This gives the protein CASSPQPGAMNTEAFF.

The chain is built from TRBV21-1 and TRBJ1-5; the table's TRBD1 call for D was not verified on the DNA. TRBV21-1 is a known pseudogene. This CDR3 is built from 22 residues. The CDR3: CASSKEIKRGTGGRYSNQPQHF. The DNA for the CDR3 is TGTGCCAGCAGCAAAGAGATTAAGAGAGGGACAGGGGGCCGGTATAGCAATCAGCCCCAGCATTTT.

The chain carries TRBV29-1 and TRBJ1-1, with TRBD1 matching 7 bases. Germline trimming cut 4 bases from V and 1 base from J; bases unmatched to any gene: 6. The CDR3 has 14 residues. Germline lookup yields CDR1 SQVTM and CDR2 ANQGSEA. The CDR3 sequence is CSVVVQGWNTEAFF. DNA for the CDR3: TGCAGCGTTGTAGTACAGGGGTGGAACACTGAAGCTTTCTTT.

The rearrangement links TRBV6-1 to TRBJ1-2; D unclear. V was pared by 1 base and J by 5 bases, with 14 bases between. The CDR3 runs 15 residues. CDR1 is MNHNS, CDR2 SASEGT, per germline. CDR3 DNA: TGTGCCAGCAGTGAAGACGGTCTTCCCCTTTATGGCTACACCTTC. Amino acids: CASSEDGLPLYGYTF.

The rearrangement uses TRBV7-3 and TRBJ2-3; a weak D match, TRBD2 (5 bases). V dropped 5 bases and J dropped 2 bases, with 11 bases sitting between them. In germline, CDR1 is SGHTA, CDR2 FQGTGA. This CDR3 has 14 residues. CDR3 protein: CASSPSGFTDTQYF. CDR3 bases: TGTGCCAGCAGCCCATCGGGGTTCACAGATACGCAGTATTTT.

This clone was detected only once. The rearrangement uses TRBV5-1 and TRBJ2-1; 9 nucleotides agree with TRBD2. With 4 bases clipped from V and 4 bases from J, the junction kept 6 bases outside the gene matches. The V gene's germline CDR1 is SGHRS and CDR2 YFSETQ. The CDR3 loop spans 15 amino acids. This CDR3 reads CASSLLAGSYNEQFF. CDR3 DNA: TGCGCCAGCAGCCTCCTAGCGGGGAGTTACAATGAGCAGTTCTTC.

The chain combines TRBV3-1 (or the pseudogene TRBV3-2) with TRBJ2-3, with 12 bases matching TRBD2. There are 19 residues in the CDR3. Germline CDR1 LGHDT, CDR2 YNNKEL (reference sequence). V was pared by 3 bases and J by 4 bases, with 14 bases of the junction left unmatched. The CDR3 here is CASSHVLAGGPGESDTQYF. As DNA, the CDR3 is TGTGCCAGCAGCCATGTCCTAGCGGGGGGGCCGGGTGAGTCAGATACGCAGTATTTT.

V usage is TRBV19 and J usage is TRBJ2-1; the match to TRBD1 covers 9 bases. The trim removed 7 bases at V and 2 bases at J, leaving 6 bases unmatched. Germline values: CDR1 LNHDA, CDR2 SQIVND (reference sequence). The CDR3 runs 15 residues. DNA of the CDR3: TGTGCCAGTATTGAGACAGGGGGGCCCTACAATGAGCAGTTCTTC. Its translation: CASIETGGPYNEQFF. Full variable domain (remainder filled in from reference TRBV19 and TRBJ2-1): DGGITQSPKYLFRKEGQNVTLSCEQNLNHDAMYWYRQDPGQGLRLIYYSQIVNDFQKGDIAEGYSVSREKKESFPLTVTSAQKNPTAFYLCASIETGGPYNEQFFGPGTRLTVL.

This clone was seen more than once but under ten times. The sample contains more than one DNA sequence encoding this CDR3. V is TRBV18 and J is TRBJ1-1; D is undetermined. The CDR3 consists of 12 residues. V was shortened by 2 bases and J by 2 bases, with 3 bases between the two germline ends. Per the germline V gene, CDR1 is KGHSH and CDR2 is LQKENI. The CDR3 spells CASSPGNTEAFF. The CDR3, as DNA: TGTGCCAGCTCACCAGGCAACACTGAAGCTTTCTTT.

The chain links TRBV19 to TRBJ1-3; 9 bases are a match to TRBD1. Trimming at V came to 3 bases and at J to 1 base, leaving 4 bases not matched to a gene. The CDR3 covers 16 residues. CDR1 is LNHDA, CDR2 SQIVND, per germline (reference sequence). The CDR3 region is CASSIRQGVSGNTIYF. As DNA, the CDR3 is TGTGCCAGTAGTATTCGACAGGGGGTGTCTGGAAACACCATATATTTT. Filled out from reference TRBV19 and TRBJ1-3, the complete variable domain reads DGGITQSPKYLFRKEGQNVTLSCEQNLNHDAMYWYRQDPGQGLRLIYYSQIVNDFQKGDIAEGYSVSREKKESFPLTVTSAQKNPTAFYLCASSIRQGVSGNTIYFGEGSWLTVV.

V is TRBV19 and J is TRBJ1-2, with 7 bases aligning to TRBD1. Germline loops: CDR1 LNHDA, CDR2 SQIVND (reference sequence). The CDR3 loop spans 14 amino acids. V was clipped by 5 bases and J by 5 bases; unmatched bases: 8. The CDR3 DNA follows: TGTGCCAGTAGTTCGACAGGGCAGGAGTATGGCTACACCTTC. Translation: CASSSTGQEYGYTF.

This rearrangement joins TRBV7-9 to TRBJ2-2; TRBD2 might be the D (6 bases). The CDR3 has 15 residues. Trimming took 4 bases from V and 6 from J, leaving 15 bases between them. Germline V gene sequence: CDR1 SEHNR, CDR2 FQNEAQ (reference sequence). CDR3 amino acids: CASSSRGGFAGELFF. CDR3 nucleotides: TGTGCCAGCAGCTCAAGAGGAGGGTTCGCCGGGGAGCTGTTTTTT.

The chain joins TRBV6-1 to TRBJ1-5; no clear D gene. The length of the CDR3 is 17 residues. The germline V gene has CDR1 MNHNS and CDR2 SASEGT. V was cut by 4 bases and J by 0 bases, with 16 bases left in between. CDR3 coding DNA: TGTGCCAGCAGTGGCGGGAGAAACCAATATAGCAATCAGCCCCAGCATTTT. Protein sequence: CASSGGRNQYSNQPQHF.

The chain combines TRBV6-2 or TRBV6-3 with TRBJ2-7, with 10 positions matching TRBD2. After removal of 4 bases from V and 3 bases from J, the junction contained 3 bases not matched to a gene. Germline CDR1 and CDR2: MNHEY and SVGEGT. The CDR3 runs to 14 residues. The CDR3 spells CASSLQRGGYEQYV. The DNA for the CDR3 is TGTGCCAGCAGTTTACAGCGGGGGGGCTACGAGCAGTACGTC.

The J gene is TRBJ2-7, the V gene TRBV19; D is ambiguous. Trimming shortened V by 3 bases and J by 2 bases, and 8 bases separated the two germline ends. CDR1 and CDR2 (germline): LNHDA, SQIVND (reference sequence). This CDR3 region has 13 residues. The CDR3 DNA is TGTGCCAGTAGTATGAACCGGGCCTACGAGCAGTACTTC. Protein sequence: CASSMNRAYEQYF.

The chain combines TRBV27 with TRBJ2-1, with D perhaps matching TRBD1 (5 bases). Per the germline V gene, CDR1 is MNHEY and CDR2 is SMNVEV (reference sequence). V dropped 5 bases and J dropped 0 bases, with 14 bases sitting between them. This CDR3 contains 16 residues. The CDR3 DNA reads TGTGCCAGCAGTCCCGCAGGGCCCAGCTCCTACAATGAGCAGTTCTTC. Residues: CASSPAGPSSYNEQFF.

The chain uses TRBV18 and TRBJ1-1, with 8 bases identical to TRBD1. Unmatched junction bases numbered 7, after V lost 7 bases and J lost 3 bases. The CDR3 runs 14 residues. CDR1 KGHSH and CDR2 LQKENI come from the germline V gene. The CDR3 nucleotides read TGTGCCAGCTACAACAGGGGGACGGACACTGAAGCTTTCTTT. Translating it yields CASYNRGTDTEAFF.

CDR3 in amino acids: CASSAATGVGGYTF. CDR3 in DNA: TGTGCCAGCAGTGCTGCCACAGGGGTCGGAGGCTACACCTTC. V gene TRBV6-4 combines with J gene TRBJ1-2, with 7 bases aligning to TRBD1. From germline, CDR1 is MRHNA and CDR2 SNTAGT. Germline trimming cut 4 bases from V and 8 bases from J; bases unmatched to any gene: 10. This CDR3 comprises 14 residues.

V is TRBV7-3 and J is TRBJ2-1; 9 positions agree with TRBD1. V lost 5 bases, J lost 3 bases, and 8 bases stayed unmatched. The CDR3 runs 16 residues. CDR1 is SGHTA and CDR2 is FQGTGA in the germline V gene. The CDR3 nucleotides read TGTGCCAGCAGCAAGGACAGGGGTCCCTACTACAATGAGCAGTTCTTC. Translating gives CASSKDRGPYYNEQFF.

The table lists this clone with a few counts. The rearrangement joins TRBV6-2 or TRBV6-3 to TRBJ2-4; unclear D gene. Between the trimmed V and J ends, which lost 0 bases and 2 bases, there was a span of 11 bases. Germline CDR1 and CDR2: MNHEY and SVGEGT. There are 16 residues in the CDR3. The CDR3 DNA sequence: TGTGCCAGCAGTTACTCAGGAGTAACAACCAAAAACATTCAGTACTTC. Translation: CASSYSGVTTKNIQYF.